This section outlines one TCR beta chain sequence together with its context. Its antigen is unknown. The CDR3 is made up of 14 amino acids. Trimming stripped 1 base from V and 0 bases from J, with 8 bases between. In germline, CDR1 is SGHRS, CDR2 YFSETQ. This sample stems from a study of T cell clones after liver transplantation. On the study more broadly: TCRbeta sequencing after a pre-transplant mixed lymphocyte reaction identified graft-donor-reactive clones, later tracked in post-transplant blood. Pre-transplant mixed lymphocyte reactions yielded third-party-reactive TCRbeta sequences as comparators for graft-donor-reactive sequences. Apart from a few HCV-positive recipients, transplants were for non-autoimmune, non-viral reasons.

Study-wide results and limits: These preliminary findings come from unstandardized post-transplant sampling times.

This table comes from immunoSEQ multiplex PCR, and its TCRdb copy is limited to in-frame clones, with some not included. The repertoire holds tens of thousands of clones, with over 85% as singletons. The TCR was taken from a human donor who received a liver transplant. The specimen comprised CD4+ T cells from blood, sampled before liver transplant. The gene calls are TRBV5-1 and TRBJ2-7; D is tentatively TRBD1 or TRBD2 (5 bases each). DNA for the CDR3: TGCGCCAGCAGCTTGCGGGACCTCTCCTACGAGCAGTACTTC. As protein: CASSLRDLSYEQYF.